The 20 T cell receptor beta chains below all came from one sample that was sequenced in a study of T cell changes during pregnancy in multiple sclerosis (dated by TCRdb to 2018 to 2020). The library came from the immunoSEQ multiplex PCR assay. Sourced from immuneACCESS, this table was stored by TCRdb with only in-frame sequences that have V and J called. A share of the clones is absent; for the studies checked, an unresolved V gene accounts for under half, and the remainder has no known explanation. The sample has just over 50,000 clones on record, 94% of them singletons. The ten largest clones represent around 0.6% of the sample. The sample was CD4+ T cells from peripheral blood mononuclear cells, taken in the second trimester of pregnancy. All receptors derive from a female donor with multiple sclerosis, enrolled in a pregnancy study.

The J gene is TRBJ1-2, the V gene TRBV6-6; the match to TRBD1 covers 11 bases. CDR1 and CDR2 (germline): MNHNY, SVGAGI (reference sequence). The CDR3 runs 16 residues. With 4 bases clipped from V and 0 bases from J, the junction kept 4 bases outside the gene matches. The CDR3: CASSSGTGGTNYGYTF. The CDR3 coding sequence is TGTGCCAGCAGTTCCGGGACAGGGGGAACTAACTATGGCTACACCTTC.

The chain couples TRBV2 to TRBJ1-4, with TRBD1 matching 8 bases. The CDR3 loop spans 14 amino acids. Germline loops: CDR1 SNHLY, CDR2 FYNNEI. The ends lost 5 bases at V and 7 bases at J; junction bases unmatched: 6. CDR3: CASSPDRGSEKLFF. The CDR3 nucleotides read TGTGCCAGCAGTCCTGACAGGGGAAGTGAAAAACTGTTTTTT.

The chain employs TRBV19 and TRBJ2-7; the match to TRBD1 covers 9 bases. The germline V gene encodes CDR1 LNHDA and CDR2 SQIVND (reference sequence). V shed 7 bases, J shed 3 bases, and the junction held 4 bases outside the gene matches. CDR3 length: 13 residues. In nucleotides, the CDR3 is TGTGCCAGTAAGGACAGGGGAAGCTACGAGCAGTACTTC. Translation: CASKDRGSYEQYF. Filled out from reference TRBV19 and TRBJ2-7, the complete variable domain reads DGGITQSPKYLFRKEGQNVTLSCEQNLNHDAMYWYRQDPGQGLRLIYYSQIVNDFQKGDIAEGYSVSREKKESFPLTVTSAQKNPTAFYLCASKDRGSYEQYFGPGTRLTVT.

CDR3 region: CASSYRGAQGTEAFF. The CDR3 DNA reads TGTGCCAGCAGTTACCGGGGGGCGCAAGGGACTGAAGCTTTCTTT. The J gene is TRBJ1-1, the V gene TRBV6-5; D is possibly TRBD1 (6 bases). The ends were cut back, 2 bases at V and 5 bases at J, with 15 bases in the middle. The CDR3 runs 15 residues. Germline V gene lookup returns CDR1 MNHEY and CDR2 SVGAGI.

The J gene is TRBJ2-1, the V gene TRBV5-5; a weak D match, TRBD1 (7 bases). The CDR3 covers 15 residues. CDR1 SGHKS and CDR2 YYEKEE come from the germline V gene (reference sequence). Trimming left V 0 bases short and J 10 bases short, with 17 bases between. The CDR3 DNA is TGTGCCAGCAGCTTGGCAGGGGGGCCGTCTCGGGAGCAGTTCTTC. This gives the protein CASSLAGGPSREQFF.

The chain carries TRBV2 and TRBJ1-2; D uncertain. The CDR3 runs to 14 residues. Germline V lookup: CDR1 SNHLY, CDR2 FYNNEI. V shed 3 bases and J shed 8 bases, with 16 bases lying between them. The CDR3 DNA is TGTGCCAGCAGTGACCGGGGAGTCGGAGAGGGCTACACCTTC. Its translation is CASSDRGVGEGYTF.

The chain couples TRBV7-2 to TRBJ2-5, with 8 bases that match TRBD2. Germline V lookup: CDR1 SGHTA, CDR2 FQGNSA. V shed 5 bases and J 5 bases; nucleotides not matched to a gene: 16. The CDR3 covers 17 residues. The CDR3 nucleotides are TGTGCCAGCAGCAAGCGGCTACTCGGGGGGGGCGGGGAGACCCAGTACTTC. Protein: CASSKRLLGGGGETQYF.

J is TRBJ2-1 and V is TRBV27, with TRBD2 matching 12 bases. CDR3 length equals 15 residues. Trimming took 8 bases from V and 10 from J; bases not matched to a gene: 12. Germline V CDR1 and CDR2: MNHEY, SMNVEV (reference sequence). The CDR3 loop reads CASEPLAGGRKEQFF. CDR3 DNA: TGTGCCAGCGAACCTCTAGCGGGGGGGCGAAAGGAGCAGTTCTTC.

The chain links TRBV6-1 to TRBJ1-2, with 9 bases that match TRBD1. The CDR3 contains 14 residues. Germline V CDR1 and CDR2: MNHNS, SASEGT. Germline trimming cut 7 bases from V and 4 bases from J; bases unmatched to any gene: 7. The CDR3 DNA is TGTGCCAGCACCAGAGGGACAGGGCGCTATGGCTACACCTTC. Translated: CASTRGTGRYGYTF.

The chain has TRBV18 and TRBJ2-3, with 8 positions matching TRBD1. Germline values: CDR1 KGHSH, CDR2 LQKENI. This CDR3 comprises 19 residues. Trimming cost V 3 bases and J 0 bases; bases outside gene matches: 14. The CDR3 bases are TGTGCCAGCTCACCGGTTCAGGGGGCGTCTCTTTCTAGCACAGATACGCAGTATTTT. This translates into CASSPVQGASLSSTDTQYF. Full variable domain (remainder filled in from reference TRBV18 and TRBJ2-3): NAGVMQNPRHLVRRRGQEARLRCSPMKGHSHVYWYRQLPEEGLKFMVYLQKENIIDESGMPKERFSAEFPKEGPSILRIQQVVRGDSAAYFCASSPVQGASLSSTDTQYFGPGTRLTVL.

The chain recombines TRBV6-1 with TRBJ2-7; 10 positions match TRBD1. V was clipped by 5 bases and J by 4 bases; unmatched bases: 5. The V gene's germline CDR1 is MNHNS and CDR2 SASEGT. The CDR3 has 14 amino acids. CDR3 residues: CASSPTDRGYEQYF. Written as DNA, the CDR3 is TGTGCCAGCAGTCCTACGGACAGGGGGTACGAGCAGTACTTC.

J is TRBJ1-1 and V is TRBV29-1; no definite D call. V lost 7 bases and J 1 base, leaving 10 bases between the germline ends. This CDR3 has 12 amino acids. Germline CDR1 reads SQVTM; CDR2 reads ANQGSEA. The CDR3 protein is CSALSGNTEAFF. Here the CDR3 DNA reads TGCAGCGCTTTGTCGGGGAACACTGAAGCTTTCTTT.

V gene TRBV10-3 combines with J gene TRBJ2-7; 9 bases map to TRBD2. CDR3 length: 14 residues. J was trimmed by 5 bases and V by 6 bases; bases with no gene match: 8. Germline lookup yields CDR1 ENHRY and CDR2 SYGVKD. CDR3: CAIRPRAGGNEQYF. In DNA form, the CDR3 reads TGTGCCATCAGGCCACGGGCGGGGGGGAACGAGCAGTACTTC.

This clone appeared once. The gene calls are TRBV20-1 and TRBJ2-3, with D hard to call. Trimming left V 6 bases short and J 5 bases short, with 9 bases between. Germline loops: CDR1 DFQATT, CDR2 SNEGSKA (reference sequence). This CDR3 comprises 11 residues. CDR3 region: CSASFGDTQYF. CDR3 bases: TGCAGTGCAAGCTTCGGAGATACGCAGTATTTT.

The chain is built from TRBV2 and TRBJ1-5; 7 nucleotides agree with TRBD1. V lost 6 bases to trimming and J lost 0 bases; unmatched junction nucleotides: 5. The CDR3 covers 15 residues. Germline V gives CDR1 SNHLY, CDR2 FYNNEI. The CDR3 loop is CASSGTVDSNQPQHF. The DNA for the CDR3 is TGTGCCAGCAGCGGGACAGTCGATAGCAATCAGCCCCAGCATTTT.

In DNA, the CDR3 is TGTGCCAGCAGTGAAGCTAGAAACTCCAGGGAAGGCGGCTATGGCTACACCTTC. Translation gives CASSEARNSREGGYGYTF. This chain links TRBV6-1 with TRBJ1-2, with D perhaps matching TRBD1 (5 bases). This CDR3 region has 18 residues. Between the trimmed V and J ends, which lost 0 bases and 4 bases, there was a span of 21 bases. Germline V lookup: CDR1 MNHNS, CDR2 SASEGT.

The chain uses TRBV5-6 and TRBJ2-1, with TRBD2 identical over 9 bases. CDR3 length: 16 amino acids. Germline loops: CDR1 SGHDT, CDR2 YYEEEE. V was pared by 2 bases and J by 8 bases, with 11 bases of the junction left unmatched. CDR3 nucleotide sequence: TGTGCCAGCAGCTTTCTAGGAGCGGGGGGTTTGTATGAGCAGTTCTTC. The encoded protein is CASSFLGAGGLYEQFF.

The V gene is TRBV2, the J gene TRBJ2-5; the match to TRBD2 covers 13 bases. V lost 2 bases to trimming and J lost 5 bases; unmatched junction nucleotides: 2. Germline-derived CDR1 and CDR2 are SNHLY and FYNNEI. The CDR3 length is 15 residues. The DNA of the CDR3 is TGTGCCAGCAGTGAAAAGGGACTAGCGGGGGAGACCCAGTACTTC. Residues: CASSEKGLAGETQYF.

This rearrangement joins TRBV6-5 to TRBJ1-1; D is undetermined. Germline CDR1 is MNHEY and CDR2 is SVGAGI. The CDR3 is 14 residues long. Between the trimmed V and J ends, which lost 2 bases and 5 bases, there was a span of 12 bases. The CDR3 spells CASSYTRRGTEAFF. The CDR3 DNA reads as TGTGCCAGCAGTTACACCCGTAGAGGGACTGAAGCTTTCTTT.

The chain carries TRBV19 and TRBJ1-5, with a weak D call TRBD1 (6 bases). Germline values: CDR1 LNHDA, CDR2 SQIVND (reference sequence). The V end was cut by 2 bases, the J end by 7 bases, with 9 bases between. The CDR3 is 13 amino acids. CDR3 protein: CASSIRGKQPQHF. In DNA form, the CDR3 reads TGTGCCAGTAGTATAAGGGGGAAGCAGCCCCAGCATTTT.